Shown below are 8 T cell receptor beta chains from a single sample sequenced in a study of post-analysis software for immune sequencing data. These receptors have no known antigen. The study's findings and limits: Patients carried roughly five TRBV segments more frequently than controls did, and TRBV5-6, TRBV5-1 and TRBV20-1 were among them.

Carried by the TCR beta cDNA libraries were unique molecular identifiers. A single record per CDR3 protein comes from TCRdb applying MiXCR to the PCR reads. The table lists about 380,000 distinct CDR3 sequences, roughly 30% of them singletons, with over 10% in the top ten. The source material was blood. The receptors were gathered from a girl aged 5 to 17 with multiple sclerosis.

The genes are TRBV10-3 and TRBJ2-1; 10 nucleotides line up with TRBD2. Germline V lookup: CDR1 ENHRY, CDR2 SYGVKD. The CDR3 consists of 19 residues. Trimming cost V 5 bases and J 3 bases; bases outside gene matches: 16. The CDR3 sequence: CAISSLAGAMTLGYNEQFF. The CDR3 bases are TGTGCCATCAGTTCCCTAGCGGGGGCCATGACGTTAGGCTACAATGAGCAGTTCTTC.

A few counts support this clonotype. V gene TRBV12-3 or TRBV12-4 combines with J gene TRBJ1-1; D gene unclear. Trimming left V 3 bases short and J 4 bases short, with 12 bases between. CDR3 length: 14 amino acids. DNA of the CDR3: TGTGCCAGCAGTTTGGGTCGAACGAGCACTGAAGCTTTCTTT. This sequence encodes CASSLGRTSTEAFF.

The rearrangement joins TRBV24-1 to TRBJ2-1; D ambiguous. The CDR3 contains 15 residues. Germline assignment: CDR1 KGHDR and CDR2 SFDVKD. V lost 3 bases, J lost 5 bases, and 13 bases lay in between. For the CDR3, the DNA is TGTGCCACCAGTGATCCCGCCGGGCTGAACAATGAGCAGTTCTTC. This translates into CATSDPAGLNNEQFF.

This clonotype showed up just a few times. V usage is TRBV28 and J usage is TRBJ2-7; TRBD1 aligns across 10 bases. The CDR3 is 14 amino acids. V lost 6 bases and J lost 6; bases outside the gene matches: 8. Germline V CDR1 and CDR2: MDHEN, SYDVKM. The CDR3 DNA follows: TGTGCCAGCAGACCCGACAGGGGGCTAAGCGAGCAGTACTTC. This translates into CASRPDRGLSEQYF. The variable domain in full, completed from reference TRBV28 and TRBJ2-7, reads DVKVTQSSRYLVKRTGEKVFLECVQDMDHENMFWYRQDPGLGLRLIYFSYDVKMKEKGDIPEGYSVSREKKERFSLILESASTNQTSMYLCASRPDRGLSEQYFGPGTRLTVT.

The chain joins TRBV29-1 to TRBJ2-7; possible D gene TRBD1, 8 bases. Germline V gene sequence: CDR1 SQVTM, CDR2 ANQGSEA. V lost 6 bases and J lost 4, with 25 bases in between. The CDR3 extends over 16 amino acids. CDR3 sequence: CSVYLNNQQGGYEQYF. CDR3 nucleotides: TGCAGCGTGTATCTAAACAACCAACAGGGGGGGTACGAGCAGTACTTC.

This clonotype turned up a few times. This chain joins TRBV27 and TRBJ2-7; D may correspond to TRBD1 or TRBD2 (6 bases each). Trimming left V 2 bases short and J 6 bases short, with 20 bases between. Germline CDR1 MNHEY, CDR2 SMNVEV (reference sequence). There are 16 residues in the CDR3. The CDR3 region is CASSLLGGGALLEQYF. CDR3 DNA: TGTGCCAGCAGTTTACTAGGAGGGGGAGCCCTCCTCGAGCAGTACTTC.

This clonotype has only a few counts. The rearrangement joins TRBV27 to TRBJ2-3; D may be TRBD1 or TRBD2 (5 bases each). The germline gives CDR1 MNHEY, CDR2 SMNVEV (reference sequence). With 2 bases removed from V and 5 bases from J, the gap between germline ends came to 14 bases. This CDR3 has 15 amino acids. The CDR3 reads CASSLVWQGEDTQYF. CDR3 nucleotide sequence: TGTGCCAGCAGTTTAGTATGGCAGGGAGAAGATACGCAGTATTTT.

The chain has TRBV4-2 and TRBJ2-7; D call uncertain. The J call is uncertain, as TRBJ2-5 better fits the DNA end. Germline lookup yields CDR1 LGHNA and CDR2 YNFKEQ. This CDR3 spans 14 amino acids. The CDR3 DNA is TGTGCCAGCAGCCACCTCGACGGACAAGAGACCCAGTACTTC. This codes for CASSHLDGQETQYF.